These T cell receptor beta chains were read from a single sample in a study of cytomegalovirus exposure and HLA in healthy donors. The assay was immunoSEQ multiplex PCR, and TCRdb's table has in-frame clones only and misses some. The table lists roughly 180,000 clones, 70% to 80% of them singletons. Source material: PBMCs. The source is a girl under 18 in good health and CMV-seropositive. Each CDR3 is given with its conserved first and last residue. The D gene is left open where the match is weak. Not every row has a clone size; where given, it reads once, few, many or a size class.

>few|TRBD1|TRBJ1-2|TRBV19
CASTVRDRVYNYGYTF
TGTGCCAGTACCGTCCGGGACAGGGTTTACAACTATGGCTACACCTTC
>NA|TRBD1|TRBJ2-3|TRBV9
CASSVEGQITSTDTQYF
TGTGCCAGCAGCGTAGAGGGACAGATAACTAGCACAGATACGCAGTATTTT
>NA|NA|TRBJ2-5|TRBV15
CATSSTTEAQYF
TGTGCCACCAGCTCCACTACCGAGGCCCAGTACTTC
>NA|NA|TRBJ2-3|TRBV9
CASSLAQRATDTQYF
TGTGCCAGCAGCCTCGCCCAAAGAGCTACAGATACGCAGTATTTT
>NA|NA|TRBJ1-6|TRBV29-1
CSVEDQRFGGANNSPLHF
TGCAGCGTTGAAGATCAGAGGTTTGGGGGGGCGAATAATTCACCCCTCCACTTT
>few|TRBD2|TRBJ2-1|TRBV7-2
CASSLPGGEQFF
TGTGCCAGCAGCCTACCGGGGGGAGAGCAGTTCTTC
>NA|NA|TRBJ2-2|TRBV25-1
CASSGQVPGELFF
TGTGCCAGCAGTGGACAGGTTCCCGGGGAGCTGTTTTTT
>NA|TRBD1|TRBJ2-5|TRBV15
CATSRDRELFGTGVTETQYF
TGTGCCACCAGCAGAGATAGGGAGCTGTTCGGGACAGGGGTTACCGAGACCCAGTACTTC
>NA|NA|TRBJ2-7|TRBV11-3
CASSLRLSSYEQYF
TGTGCCAGCAGCTTGAGACTCTCGTCTTACGAGCAGTACTTC
>NA|NA|TRBJ2-5|TRBV7-2
CASSLGRVGETQYF
TGTGCCAGCAGCTTAGGGCGGGTCGGAGAGACCCAGTACTTC
>NA|TRBD1|TRBJ2-7|TRBV6-5
CASSRDRGLLYEQYF
TGTGCCAGCAGCCGAGACAGGGGTCTTTTGTACGAGCAGTACTTC